This T cell receptor (beta chain) was sequenced in a study of T cell repertoires in cytomegalovirus infection. Per germline, CDR1 SEHNR and CDR2 FQNEAQ (reference sequence). Trimming removed 5 bases from V and 3 bases from J; junction bases left unmatched: 7. This CDR3 spans 16 amino acids. From the reads, TCRdb called clonotypes with MiXCR, one entry per CDR3 protein. This repertoire shows 300,000 or so distinct CDR3 sequences, around 10% found once; its top ten account for around 2.5%. This clonotype was seen only a few times. The chain has TRBV7-9 and TRBJ2-3, with TRBD1 matching over 11 bases. This TCR came from a human donor in good health (CMV status not recorded). Some clones in this sample may be carry-over from other donors' samples. Sequencing was carried out using PBMCs. The CDR3 loop is CASSPGQGAWTDTQYF. The CDR3 region has the DNA TGTGCCAGCAGCCCCGGACAGGGGGCATGGACAGATACGCAGTATTTT.